Many counts were recorded for the clone carrying this T cell receptor (beta chain). The sample belongs to a study of T cells in Graves' hyperthyroidism and ophthalmopathy. The investigators amplified TCR beta CDR3 regions from RNA transcripts. A first-round RT-PCR of the TCR CDR3 used the HTBI primer set. A single record per CDR3 protein comes from TCRdb applying MiXCR to the multiplex PCR reads. The table lists around 600,000 distinct CDR3 sequences, 11% to 15% of them singletons. Per the germline V gene, CDR1 is SQVTM and CDR2 is ANQGSEA. V lost 0 bases and J 8 bases, leaving 13 bases between the germline ends. CDR3 length: 13 residues.

The chain combines TRBV29-1 with TRBJ1-2; possible D gene TRBD1, 6 bases. The source is a woman younger than 35 with Graves' ophthalmopathy. Source material: blood. CDR3 nucleotide sequence: TGCAGCGTTGAAGAGCAGGGGAGGGGAGGCTACACCTTC. Its translation: CSVEEQGRGGYTF.